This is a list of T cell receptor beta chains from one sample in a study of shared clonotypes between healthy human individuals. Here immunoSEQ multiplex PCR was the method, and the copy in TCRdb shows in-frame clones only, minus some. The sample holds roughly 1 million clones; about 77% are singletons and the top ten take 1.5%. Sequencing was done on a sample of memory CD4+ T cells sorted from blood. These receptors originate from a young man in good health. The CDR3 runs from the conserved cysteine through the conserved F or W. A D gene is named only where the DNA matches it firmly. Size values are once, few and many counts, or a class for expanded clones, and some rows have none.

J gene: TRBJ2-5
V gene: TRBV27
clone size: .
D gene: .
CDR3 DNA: TGTGCCAGCAGTTTTATAGGGCGAGAGACCCAGTACTTC
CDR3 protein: CASSFIGRETQYF

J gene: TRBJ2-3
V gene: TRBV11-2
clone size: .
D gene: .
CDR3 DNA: TGTGCCAGCAGCTCCTTAGGGAGGACAGATACGCAGTATTTT
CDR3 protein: CASSSLGRTDTQYF

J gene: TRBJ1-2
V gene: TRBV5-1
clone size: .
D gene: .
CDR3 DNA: TGCGCCAGCAGCCCCTCAGCGAGCTATGGCTACACCTTC
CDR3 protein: CASSPSASYGYTF

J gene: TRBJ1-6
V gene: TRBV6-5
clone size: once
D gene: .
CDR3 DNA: TGTGCCAGCAAAACCGGGACTGATAATTCACCCCTCCACTTT
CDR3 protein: CASKTGTDNSPLHF

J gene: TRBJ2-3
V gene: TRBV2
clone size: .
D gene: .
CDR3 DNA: TGTGCCAGCAGGGAGACAGATACGCAGTATTTT
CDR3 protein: CASRETDTQYF

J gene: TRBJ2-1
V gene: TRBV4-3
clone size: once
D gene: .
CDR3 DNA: TGCGCCAGCAGCCAATCTCTGATAAGAGTAGACAATGAGCAGTTCTTC
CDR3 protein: CASSQSLIRVDNEQFF

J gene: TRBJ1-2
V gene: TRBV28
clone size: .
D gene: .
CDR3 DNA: TGTGCCAGCAGTTCAGGACAGTATGGCTACACCTTC
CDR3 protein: CASSSGQYGYTF

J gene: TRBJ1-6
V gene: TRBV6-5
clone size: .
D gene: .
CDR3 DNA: TGTGCCAGCAGTTACTCTGCCACCACACCCCTCCACTTT
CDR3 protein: CASSYSATTPLHF

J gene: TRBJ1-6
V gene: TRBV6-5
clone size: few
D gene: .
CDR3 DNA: TGTGCCAGCAGCCTTAATTCACCCCTCCACTTT
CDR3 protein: CASSLNSPLHF

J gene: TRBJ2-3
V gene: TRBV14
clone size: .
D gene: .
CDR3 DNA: TGTGCCAGCAGCGGTCGCGGCACAGATACGCAGTATTTT
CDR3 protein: CASSGRGTDTQYF

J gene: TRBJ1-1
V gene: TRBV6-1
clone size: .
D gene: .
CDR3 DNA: TGTGCCAGCAGGGGACTGTGGACTGAAGCTTTCTTT
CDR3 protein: CASRGLWTEAFF

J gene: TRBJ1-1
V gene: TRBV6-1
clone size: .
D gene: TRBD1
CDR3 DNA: TGTGCCATCACCGGGACAGGGGGCACTGAAGCTTTCTTT
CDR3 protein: CAITGTGGTEAFF

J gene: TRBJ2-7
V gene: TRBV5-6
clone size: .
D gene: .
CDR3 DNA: TGTGCCAGCAGCTTGACGGGGAGCGAGCAGTACTTC
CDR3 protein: CASSLTGSEQYF

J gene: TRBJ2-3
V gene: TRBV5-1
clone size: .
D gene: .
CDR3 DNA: TGCGCCAGCAGCCCCAAAATTTCGGACAGCCCGATCATCGCAGATACGCAGTATTTT
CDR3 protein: CASSPKISDSPIIADTQYF

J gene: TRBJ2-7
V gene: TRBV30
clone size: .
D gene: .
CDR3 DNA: TGTGCCTGGAGTAGGGACAACTCCTACGAGCAGTACTTC
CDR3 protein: CAWSRDNSYEQYF

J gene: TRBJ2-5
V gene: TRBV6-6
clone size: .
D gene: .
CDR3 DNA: TGTGCCAGCACCTCGCAGGGGAGCCAAGAGACCCAGTACTTC
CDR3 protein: CASTSQGSQETQYF

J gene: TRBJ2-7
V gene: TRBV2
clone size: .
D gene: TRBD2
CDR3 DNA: TGTGCCAGCAGAGAGCGGGGCGGGTACGAGCAGTACTTC
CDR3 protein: CASRERGGYEQYF

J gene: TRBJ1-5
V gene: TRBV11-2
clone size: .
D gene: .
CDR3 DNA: TGTGCCAGCAGCAGGGACGGCTTTAGCAATCAGCCCCAGCATTTT
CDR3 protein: CASSRDGFSNQPQHF

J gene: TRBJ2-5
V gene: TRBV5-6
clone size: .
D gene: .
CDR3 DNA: TGTGCCAGCAGCGGGGTGGCGGGCGGGGAGACCCAGTACTTC
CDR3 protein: CASSGVAGGETQYF

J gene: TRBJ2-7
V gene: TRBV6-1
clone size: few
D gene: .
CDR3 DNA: TGTGCCAGCCCGAGCTACGAGCAGTACTTC
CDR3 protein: CASPSYEQYF

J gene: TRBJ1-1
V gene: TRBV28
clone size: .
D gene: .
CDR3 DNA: TGTGCCAGCACCGTATCGGACACCACTGAAGCTTTCTTT
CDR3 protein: CASTVSDTTEAFF

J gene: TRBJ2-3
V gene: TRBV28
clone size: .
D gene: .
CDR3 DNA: TGTGCCAGCAGTTTGCTAGCAGGTGTGGGTACGCAGTATTTT
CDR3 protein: CASSLLAGVGTQYF

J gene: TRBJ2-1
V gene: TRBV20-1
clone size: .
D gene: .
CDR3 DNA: TGCAGTGCTGCTAAGATGGGCGAGTTCTTC
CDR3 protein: CSAAKMGEFF

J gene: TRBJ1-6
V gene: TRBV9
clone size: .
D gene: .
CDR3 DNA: TGTGCCAGCAGCGTAGGATGGCTTTCACCCCTCCACTTT
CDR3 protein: CASSVGWLSPLHF

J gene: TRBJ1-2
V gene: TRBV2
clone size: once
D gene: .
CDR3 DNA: TGTGCCAGCAGTGAGGGGACACTCAATGGCTACACCTTC
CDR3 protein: CASSEGTLNGYTF

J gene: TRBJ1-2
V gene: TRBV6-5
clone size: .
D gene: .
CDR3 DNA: TGTGCCAGCAGCTCACCTTCGACAGACTATGGCTACACCTTC
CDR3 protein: CASSSPSTDYGYTF

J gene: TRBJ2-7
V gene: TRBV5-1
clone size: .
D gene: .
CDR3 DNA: TGCGCCAGCAGCTTGGGCGGGGCCGCTTCCTACGAGCAGTACTTC
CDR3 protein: CASSLGGAASYEQYF

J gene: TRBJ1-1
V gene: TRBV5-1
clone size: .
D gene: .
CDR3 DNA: TGCGCCAGCAGCTTGGAAGGGCGCACACGACGGGACACTGAAGCTTTCTTT
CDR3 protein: CASSLEGRTRRDTEAFF

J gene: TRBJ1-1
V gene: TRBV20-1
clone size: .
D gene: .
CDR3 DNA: TGCAGTGCTAGAGGCCCCTACTTT
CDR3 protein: CSARGPYF

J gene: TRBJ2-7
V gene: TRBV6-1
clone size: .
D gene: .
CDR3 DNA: TGTGCCAGCAGGGAAGGGGCGAGCAGCAGCCACGAGCAGTACTTC
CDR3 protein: CASREGASSSHEQYF

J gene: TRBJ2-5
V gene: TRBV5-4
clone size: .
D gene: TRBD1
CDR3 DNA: TGTGCCAGCAGCTTGGCGGGACAGGGGGCAGAGACCCAGTACTTC
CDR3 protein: CASSLAGQGAETQYF

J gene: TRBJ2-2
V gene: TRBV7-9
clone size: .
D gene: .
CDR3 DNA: TGTGCCAGCAGCTTAAGGAAAGGGAGGCCCACCGGGGAGCTGTTTTTT
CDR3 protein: CASSLRKGRPTGELFF

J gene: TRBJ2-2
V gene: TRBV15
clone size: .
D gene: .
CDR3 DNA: TGTGCCACCAGCAGAGATAGTGGCAGGCCCACCGGGGAGCTGTTTTTT
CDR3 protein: CATSRDSGRPTGELFF

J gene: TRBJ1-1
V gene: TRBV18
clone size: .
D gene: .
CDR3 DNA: TGTGCCAGCTCACCAGTAGACAGAAACACTGAAGCTTTCTTT
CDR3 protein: CASSPVDRNTEAFF

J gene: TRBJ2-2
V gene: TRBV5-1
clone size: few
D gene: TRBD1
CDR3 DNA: TGCGCCAGCAGCTTGACCGGGACAGGGAACACCGGGGAGCTGTTTTTT
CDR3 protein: CASSLTGTGNTGELFF

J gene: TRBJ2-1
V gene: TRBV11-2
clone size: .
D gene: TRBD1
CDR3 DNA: TGTGCCAGCAGCTTAGGGCTAGGGGGCCTATACAATGAGCAGTTCTTC
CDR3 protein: CASSLGLGGLYNEQFF

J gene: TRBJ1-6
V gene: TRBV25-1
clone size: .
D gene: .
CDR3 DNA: TGTGCCAGCAGCCCCCCCGGGGGGCCACTACCCCTCCACTTT
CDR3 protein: CASSPPGGPLPLHF

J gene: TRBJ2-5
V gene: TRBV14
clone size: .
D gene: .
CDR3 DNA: TGTGCCAGCAGCCCGATAGGACGGATACAAGAGACCCAGTACTTC
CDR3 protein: CASSPIGRIQETQYF

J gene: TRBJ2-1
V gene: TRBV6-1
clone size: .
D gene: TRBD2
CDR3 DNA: TGTGCCAGCAGTGAAGGAGTTAAGGGAGGGAATGAGCAGTTCTTC
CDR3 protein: CASSEGVKGGNEQFF

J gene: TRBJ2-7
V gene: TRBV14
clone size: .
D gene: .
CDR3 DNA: TGTGCCAGCAGCTCCTCTAAGTCGGGGACCTACGAGCAGTACTTC
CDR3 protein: CASSSSKSGTYEQYF

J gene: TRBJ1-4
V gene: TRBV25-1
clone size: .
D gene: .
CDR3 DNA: TGTGCCAGCAGTGCCTGGGGAAGCATCCTGTTTTTT
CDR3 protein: CASSAWGSILFF

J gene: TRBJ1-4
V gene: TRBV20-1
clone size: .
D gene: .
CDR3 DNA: TGCAGTGCCGGTGGACCTGAAAAACTGTTTTTT
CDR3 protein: CSAGGPEKLFF

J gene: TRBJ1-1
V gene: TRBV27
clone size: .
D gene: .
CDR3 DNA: TGTGCCAGCAAAGCGGTGGGGCTGAATGAAGCTTTCTTT
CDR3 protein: CASKAVGLNEAFF

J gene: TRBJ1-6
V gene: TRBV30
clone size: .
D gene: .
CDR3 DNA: TGTGCCTGGAGGCCTACGGGAGGGTCTTCCTATAATTCACCCCTCCACTTT
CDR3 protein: CAWRPTGGSSYNSPLHF

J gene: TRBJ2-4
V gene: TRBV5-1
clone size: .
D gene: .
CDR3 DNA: TGCGCCAGCAGCTTGGGTGGGGGTGAGGGGTCTTCAACCAAAAACATTCAGTACTTC
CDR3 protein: CASSLGGGEGSSTKNIQYF

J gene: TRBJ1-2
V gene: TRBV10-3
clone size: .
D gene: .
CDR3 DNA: TGTGCCATCAGTGAGTCACGGTCGCTCGAGGGCTACACCTTC
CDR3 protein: CAISESRSLEGYTF

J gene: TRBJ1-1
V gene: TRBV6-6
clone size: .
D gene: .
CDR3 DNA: TGTGCCAGCAGTTACGGGGTGGAAAACACTGAAGCTTTCTTT
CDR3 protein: CASSYGVENTEAFF

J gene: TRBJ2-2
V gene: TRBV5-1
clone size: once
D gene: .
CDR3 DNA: TGCGCCAGCAGCTTTGGGGGCCGGAACACCGGGGAGCTGTTTTTT
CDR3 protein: CASSFGGRNTGELFF

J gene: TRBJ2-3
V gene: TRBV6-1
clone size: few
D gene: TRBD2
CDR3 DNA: TGTGCCAGCAGAACACTAGCGGGGGGCACAGATACGCAGTATTTT
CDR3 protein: CASRTLAGGTDTQYF

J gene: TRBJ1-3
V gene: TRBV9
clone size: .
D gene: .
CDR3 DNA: TGTGCCAGCAGGCAGGGATCTGGAAACACCATATATTTT
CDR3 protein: CASRQGSGNTIYF

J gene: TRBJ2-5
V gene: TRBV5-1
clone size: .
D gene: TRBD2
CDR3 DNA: TGCGCCAGCAGCCCTCCCCGGGGGGGCCAAGAGACCCAGTACTTC
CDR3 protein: CASSPPRGGQETQYF

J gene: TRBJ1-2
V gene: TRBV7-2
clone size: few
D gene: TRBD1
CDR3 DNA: TGTGCCAGCAGGGGAGGGGCGACAGGGGACCTTAACTATGGCTACACCTTC
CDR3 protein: CASRGGATGDLNYGYTF

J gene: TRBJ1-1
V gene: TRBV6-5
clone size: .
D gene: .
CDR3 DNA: TGTGCCAGCAGTTACGGGCGGTCCATGGGAGCTTTCTTT
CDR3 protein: CASSYGRSMGAFF

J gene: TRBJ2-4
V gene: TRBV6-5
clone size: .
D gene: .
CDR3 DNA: TGTGCCAGCAGTTACACCCCACTAGGCTCGAGCATTCAGTACTTC
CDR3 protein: CASSYTPLGSSIQYF

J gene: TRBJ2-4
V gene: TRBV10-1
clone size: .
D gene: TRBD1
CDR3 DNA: TGCGCCAGCAGTGAGTCTAAAGGGGGCGGTATGGACATTCAGTACTTC
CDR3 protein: CASSESKGGGMDIQYF

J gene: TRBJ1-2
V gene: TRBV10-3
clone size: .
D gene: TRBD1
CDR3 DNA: TGTGCCATCAGTGAGTCGAGGGACAGGGATGGAAGTGGCTACACCTTC
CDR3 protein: CAISESRDRDGSGYTF

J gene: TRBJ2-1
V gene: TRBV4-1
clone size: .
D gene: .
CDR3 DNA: TGCGCCAGCAGCCAAGATCGAGATAGCTCCTACAATGAGCAGTTCTTC
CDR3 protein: CASSQDRDSSYNEQFF

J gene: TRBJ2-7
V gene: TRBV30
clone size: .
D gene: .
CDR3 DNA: TGTGCCTGCCGAAGCGCCGGGGGCACCTACGAGCAGTACTTC
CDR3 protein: CACRSAGGTYEQYF

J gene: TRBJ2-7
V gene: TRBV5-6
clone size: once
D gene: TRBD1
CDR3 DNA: TGTGCCAGCAGTCGTAAGGGGGCAGTAAGTTACGAGCAGTACTTC
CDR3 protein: CASSRKGAVSYEQYF